The next 10 T cell receptor beta chains were all read from a single sample in a study of T cell repertoires in cytomegalovirus infection. These receptors lack a known antigen. TCRdb re-analysed the reads in MiXCR, keeping a single row per CDR3 protein. The profile shows 650,000 to 900,000 distinct CDR3 sequences, 32% of them singletons. Source: cultured CD8+ T cells from PBMCs, taken from culture after CMV antigen stimulation. All receptors come from a human donor in good health (CMV status not recorded). Some clones in this sample may be carry-over from other donors' samples.

V and J are TRBV29-1 and TRBJ1-2; D may be TRBD1 (6 bases). This CDR3 has 11 residues. With 7 bases removed from V and 7 bases from J, the gap between germline ends came to 13 bases. Germline assignment: CDR1 SQVTM and CDR2 ANQGSEA. CDR3 amino acids: CSGDTGSGYTF. Here the CDR3 DNA reads TGCAGCGGGGACACAGGGAGTGGCTACACCTTC. Supplemented by reference TRBV29-1 and TRBJ1-2, the full variable domain reads SAVISQKPSRDICQRGTSLTIQCQVDSQVTMMFWYRQQPGQSLTLIATANQGSEATYESGFVIDKFPISRPNLTFSTLTVSNMSPEDSSIYLCSGDTGSGYTFGSGTRLTVV.

V gene TRBV7-3 combines with J gene TRBJ2-3, with D possibly matching TRBD2 (5 bases). V dropped 6 bases and J dropped 5 bases, with 15 bases sitting between them. Germline CDR1 reads SGHTA; CDR2 reads FQGTGA. CDR3 length: 14 residues. This CDR3 reads CASRSYGVVDTQYF. The CDR3 DNA sequence: TGTGCCAGCAGATCATACGGGGTAGTAGATACGCAGTATTTT.

The chain carries TRBV11-2 and TRBJ1-1, with TRBD1 matching 7 bases. The CDR3 extends over 17 amino acids. The junction had 12 bases not matched to a gene; V was cut back by 5 bases and J by 0 bases. Germline V gene sequence: CDR1 SGHAT, CDR2 FQNNGV. CDR3 sequence (DNA): TGTGCCAGCAGCATAAGTCGCGTCAGGGGGATGAACACTGAAGCTTTCTTT. This gives the protein CASSISRVRGMNTEAFF.

There are many counts of this clonotype. This chain connects TRBV7-8 to TRBJ2-7, with 8 bases that match TRBD1. Trimming cost V 5 bases and J 6 bases; bases outside gene matches: 3. CDR3 length: 12 residues. Germline V gene data show CDR1 as SGHVS and CDR2 as FQNEAQ. CDR3 DNA sequence: TGTGCCAGCAGCGGACAGGGTGGCGAGCAGTACTTC. Translation gives CASSGQGGEQYF.

This rearrangement joins TRBV6-2 or TRBV6-3 to TRBJ1-1; D is possibly TRBD1 (5 bases). CDR1 and CDR2 (germline): MNHEY, SVGEGT. The CDR3 spans 17 residues. Trimming removed 5 bases at V and 4 bases at J, with 23 bases between. In DNA, the CDR3 is TGTGCCAGCAGTCATGGGGGACTCGGGAAGTACTTCACTGAAGCTTTCTTT. This codes for CASSHGGLGKYFTEAFF.

The rearrangement uses TRBV4-1 and TRBJ2-2; D gene ambiguous. Trimming stripped 3 bases from V and 6 bases from J, with 14 bases between. Germline V lookup: CDR1 MGHRA, CDR2 YSYEKL. There are 15 residues in the CDR3. This CDR3 reads CASSHPPDPAGELFF. The CDR3 bases are TGCGCCAGCAGCCATCCTCCCGACCCGGCCGGGGAGCTGTTTTTT.

The sample holds a few counts of this clonotype. J is TRBJ2-7 and V is TRBV11-1, with 8 bases that match TRBD2. The CDR3 runs 14 residues. V lost 5 bases, J lost 5 bases, and 8 bases stayed unmatched. The germline CDR1 and CDR2 sequences are SGHAT and FQDESV (reference sequence). CDR3 protein: CASSGSGAPDEQYV. The CDR3 DNA follows: TGTGCCAGCAGCGGTAGCGGGGCCCCGGACGAGCAGTACGTC.

This clonotype has a handful of counts. The chain recombines TRBV10-3 with TRBJ2-1; 8 bases line up with TRBD2. Per germline, CDR1 ENHRY and CDR2 SYGVKD. The CDR3 contains 15 residues. After removal of 11 bases from V and 5 bases from J, the junction contained 14 bases not matched to a gene. CDR3 DNA sequence: TGTGCCTCTACCTCAACTAGCGGATTTGACAATGAGCAGTTCTTC. Its protein product is CASTSTSGFDNEQFF.

This clonotype was detected a few times. The chain carries TRBV6-1 and TRBJ2-3; D call uncertain. The CDR3 runs to 16 residues. V was cut by 2 bases and J by 2 bases, with 14 bases left in between. Germline loops: CDR1 MNHNS, CDR2 SASEGT. CDR3 in DNA: TGTGCCAGCAGTGAAAAATCTAGGCAGCACACAGATACGCAGTATTTT. It translates to CASSEKSRQHTDTQYF.

Worth noting for this clonotype: The conserved phenylalanine or tryptophan is not found at the CDR3 terminus, so this likely reflects a read error. J is TRBJ2-3 and V is TRBV2, with TRBD1 matching 7 bases. The CDR3 is 17 amino acids. J lost 3 bases, V lost 1 base, and 10 bases had no gene match. Germline V gene data show CDR1 as SNHLY and CDR2 as FYNNEI. The DNA for the CDR3 is TGTGCCAGCAGTGAAGGGGACAGTCACCAAGTGACAGATACGCAGTATATT. Its translation: CASSEGDSHQVTDTQYI.